This entry lists 30 T cell receptor beta chains sequenced from one sample in a study of shared clonotypes between healthy human individuals. Using immunoSEQ multiplex PCR, the repertoire was profiled, and TCRdb retains in-frame clones only, with some absent. The sample shows millions of clones, 90% to 95% of them seen only once. Specimen: naive CD4+ T cells sorted from blood. Documented subset: CD45RA+ positively selected. These receptor sequences come from a young man in good health.

The J gene is TRBJ2-3, the V gene TRBV14, with 10 bases aligning to TRBD2. V trimming: 0 bases; J trimming: 3 bases; junction bases outside the gene matches: 3. The germline CDR1 and CDR2 sequences are SGHDN and FVKESK. The CDR3 runs 16 residues. In nucleotides, the CDR3 is TGTGCCAGCAGCCAAGACAGCGGGAGGGGAACAGATACGCAGTATTTT. Translating gives CASSQDSGRGTDTQYF.

This clone has only one observation. This chain connects TRBV12-5 to TRBJ2-3; 14 bases are shared with TRBD2. CDR3 length: 16 amino acids. The V and J ends lost 5 bases and 8 bases, in that order; junction bases with no gene match: 9. Germline lookup yields CDR1 LGHNT and CDR2 FRNRAP. In DNA form, the CDR3 reads TGTGCTAGTGGTATGACTAGCGGGGGGGACCCCGGTACGCAGTATTTT. Amino acid sequence: CASGMTSGGDPGTQYF.

The chain combines TRBV2 with TRBJ2-5; a weak D match, TRBD1 (7 bases). The V end lost 11 bases, the J end lost 2 bases, and 15 bases lay between the germline ends. The CDR3 is 13 amino acids. Germline V lookup: CDR1 SNHLY, CDR2 FYNNEI. Here the CDR3 reads CAGAGGIQETQYF. The CDR3 coding sequence is TGTGCCGGAGCAGGGGGGATACAAGAGACCCAGTACTTC.

The rearrangement joins TRBV5-6 to TRBJ1-5, with D perhaps matching TRBD1 (6 bases). The CDR3 is made up of 15 amino acids. V gave up 4 bases and J gave up 5 bases, with 16 bases separating them. Germline-derived CDR1 and CDR2 are SGHDT and YYEEEE. The CDR3 reads CASSLRGQIHQPQHF. CDR3 DNA: TGTGCCAGCAGCCTTCGGGGGCAGATCCATCAGCCCCAGCATTTT. The variable domain in full, completed from reference TRBV5-6 and TRBJ1-5, reads DAGVTQSPTHLIKTRGQQVTLRCSPKSGHDTVSWYQQALGQGPQFIFQYYEEEERQRGNFPDRFSGHQFPNYSSELNVNALLLGDSALYLCASSLRGQIHQPQHFGDGTRLSIL.

The chain combines TRBV6-5 with TRBJ2-4, with 7 bases identical to TRBD1. The germline CDR1 and CDR2 sequences are MNHEY and SVGAGI. Losses at the gene ends were 2 bases for V and 2 bases for J; bases not matched to a gene: 3. The CDR3 consists of 15 residues. Written as DNA, the CDR3 is TGTGCCAGCAGTTACAAGGGGGCTCCCAAAAACATTCAGTACTTC. Its translation is CASSYKGAPKNIQYF.

The chain uses TRBV5-6 and TRBJ1-6; maybe TRBD1 (5 bases). This CDR3 is 11 amino acids long. Germline assignment: CDR1 SGHDT and CDR2 YYEEEE. V lost 5 bases to trimming and J lost 9 bases, with 6 bases between them. The CDR3 region is CASSQGSPLHF. CDR3 DNA sequence: TGTGCCAGCAGTCAGGGTTCACCCCTCCACTTT.

This chain links TRBV6-1 with TRBJ1-5; D is unresolved. CDR1 is MNHNS, CDR2 SASEGT, per germline. This CDR3 contains 14 residues. V lost 8 bases, J lost 0 bases, and 11 bases lay in between. This CDR3 is CASLRVPSNQPQHF. In nucleotides, the CDR3 is TGTGCCAGCTTACGAGTCCCTAGCAATCAGCCCCAGCATTTT.

This chain uses TRBV18 with TRBJ2-1, with TRBD2 matching over 9 bases. The CDR3 contains 14 residues. Germline V gene lookup returns CDR1 KGHSH and CDR2 LQKENI. V shed 6 bases, J shed 5 bases, and the junction held 5 bases outside the gene matches. The CDR3 DNA reads as TGTGCCAGCTCTGGGCTAGCGGGGCACAATGAGCAGTTCTTC. It codes for CASSGLAGHNEQFF.

This chain links TRBV18 with TRBJ2-2, with D possibly being TRBD2 (6 bases). In germline, CDR1 is KGHSH, CDR2 LQKENI. V lost 0 bases, J lost 1 base, and 12 bases lay in between. The CDR3 has 17 amino acids. The CDR3: CASSPPTGGVNTGELFF. DNA of the CDR3: TGTGCCAGCTCACCACCAACGGGCGGGGTGAACACCGGGGAGCTGTTTTTT.

The rearrangement uses TRBV5-4 and TRBJ1-6; D is unresolved. Looked up from germline, CDR1 is SGHNT and CDR2 is YYREEE (reference sequence). The V end was cut by 3 bases, the J end by 5 bases, with 6 bases between. The CDR3 covers 13 residues. The CDR3 nucleotides read TGTGCCAGCAGCTCACAAGATAATTCACCCCTCCACTTT. Residues: CASSSQDNSPLHF. The full variable domain, its missing parts supplied by reference TRBV5-4 and TRBJ1-6, is ETGVTQSPTHLIKTRGQQVTLRCSSQSGHNTVSWYQQALGQGPQFIFQYYREEENGRGNFPPRFSGLQFPNYSSELNVNALELDDSALYLCASSSQDNSPLHFGNGTRLTVT.

The chain is built from TRBV7-2 and TRBJ1-1; D is unclear. This CDR3 comprises 12 residues. V was cut by 5 bases and J by 7 bases, with 11 bases left in between. Germline CDR1 SGHTA, CDR2 FQGNSA. This CDR3 is CASSPSGFEAFF. CDR3 coding DNA: TGTGCCAGCAGCCCCTCTGGGTTTGAAGCTTTCTTT.

The chain is built from TRBV9 and TRBJ2-3; TRBD2 matches 14 bases. Trimming took 0 bases from V and 7 from J; bases not matched to a gene: 10. CDR1 is SGDLS, CDR2 YYNGEE, per germline. The CDR3 contains 18 residues. The CDR3 spells CASSVDPGTSGGGNTQYF. The CDR3 coding sequence is TGTGCCAGCAGCGTAGACCCCGGGACTAGCGGGGGAGGAAATACGCAGTATTTT.

V is TRBV4-1 and J is TRBJ1-1; 8 nucleotides align to TRBD1. This CDR3 has 15 residues. The germline gives CDR1 MGHRA, CDR2 YSYEKL. V shed 1 base and J 4 bases; nucleotides not matched to a gene: 5. CDR3 bases: TGCGCCAGCAGCCAAGTAGCCAGGGGGCTCACTGAAGCTTTCTTT. It yields the protein CASSQVARGLTEAFF.

This chain links TRBV19 with TRBJ1-6, with 7 bases aligning to TRBD1. Germline V CDR1 and CDR2: LNHDA, SQIVND (reference sequence). The CDR3 is 16 amino acids. J was trimmed by 3 bases and V by 3 bases; bases with no gene match: 5. This CDR3 reads CASSIGRGFYNSPLHF. Written as DNA, the CDR3 is TGTGCCAGTAGTATCGGCAGGGGGTTCTATAATTCACCCCTCCACTTT.

J is TRBJ2-3 and V is TRBV4-1; D perhaps matches TRBD2 (6 bases). This CDR3 contains 15 residues. CDR1 is MGHRA, CDR2 YSYEKL, per germline. Trimming stripped 1 base from V and 1 base from J, with 9 bases between. Written as DNA, the CDR3 is TGCGCCAGCAGCCAAGTGGAGCGGGGCACAGATACGCAGTATTTT. It encodes CASSQVERGTDTQYF.

The chain employs TRBV9 and TRBJ2-1; 10 nucleotides line up with TRBD2. The length of the CDR3 is 15 residues. V lost 3 bases and J lost 7; bases outside the gene matches: 7. Germline assignment: CDR1 SGDLS and CDR2 YYNGEE. In nucleotides, the CDR3 is TGTGCCAGCAGCGCTCCGCTAGCGGGGGCAAATGAGCAGTTCTTC. It codes for CASSAPLAGANEQFF.

This chain joins TRBV19 and TRBJ2-7; TRBD2 matches 12 bases. This CDR3 has 12 residues. V lost 8 bases and J lost 4; bases outside the gene matches: 0. The germline V gene encodes CDR1 LNHDA and CDR2 SQIVND (reference sequence). This CDR3 reads CASGTSGYEQYF. CDR3 coding DNA: TGTGCCAGTGGGACTAGCGGGTACGAGCAGTACTTC. The variable domain in full, with the rest retrieved from reference TRBV19 and TRBJ2-7, is DGGITQSPKYLFRKEGQNVTLSCEQNLNHDAMYWYRQDPGQGLRLIYYSQIVNDFQKGDIAEGYSVSREKKESFPLTVTSAQKNPTAFYLCASGTSGYEQYFGPGTRLTVT.

The V and J genes are TRBV7-2 and TRBJ2-3; 11 bases map to TRBD2. V trimming: 5 bases; J trimming: 3 bases; junction bases outside the gene matches: 7. Germline lookup yields CDR1 SGHTA and CDR2 FQGNSA. The CDR3 runs to 16 residues. The CDR3 sequence: CASSVSGRAVTDTQYF. CDR3 DNA: TGTGCCAGCAGCGTTAGCGGGAGGGCCGTTACAGATACGCAGTATTTT.

This clone was observed once. The V and J genes are TRBV10-1 and TRBJ2-3; unclear D gene. The CDR3 is 16 residues long. The V end was cut by 4 bases, the J end by 2 bases, with 16 bases between. Germline V lookup: CDR1 WNHNN, CDR2 SYGVQD (reference sequence). The CDR3 bases are TGCGCCAGCAGTGCTTCAGCCAAGTCCCTCACAGATACGCAGTATTTT. Translating gives CASSASAKSLTDTQYF.

The rearrangement uses TRBV10-3 and TRBJ1-1; D unclear. CDR1 is ENHRY, CDR2 SYGVKD, per germline. The CDR3 extends over 11 amino acids. The ends were cut back, 8 bases at V and 8 bases at J, with 12 bases in the middle. The CDR3 protein is CAIGDLTEAFF. The CDR3 region has the DNA TGTGCCATCGGAGATTTGACCGAAGCTTTCTTT.

The rearrangement links TRBV5-1 to TRBJ1-5; D may be TRBD1 (6 bases). The CDR3 extends over 15 amino acids. V was pared by 0 bases and J by 4 bases, with 11 bases between. Germline loops: CDR1 SGHRS, CDR2 YFSETQ. The CDR3 loop is CASSLEVGGNQPQHF. The CDR3 nucleotides read TGCGCCAGCAGCTTGGAGGTAGGGGGAAATCAGCCCCAGCATTTT. Full variable domain (remainder filled in from reference TRBV5-1 and TRBJ1-5): KAGVTQTPRYLIKTRGQQVTLSCSPISGHRSVSWYQQTPGQGLQFLFEYFSETQRNKGNFPGRFSGRQFSNSRSEMNVSTLELGDSALYLCASSLEVGGNQPQHFGDGTRLSIL.

This chain joins TRBV28 and TRBJ1-2; TRBD1 aligns across 7 bases. CDR1 is MDHEN, CDR2 SYDVKM, per germline. J gave up 4 bases and V 5 bases, and 13 bases lay outside the gene matches. The CDR3 sequence is 16 residues long. The CDR3 DNA reads as TGTGCCAGCAGTCCTTCCCTCGGGACAGTTGGCTATGGCTACACCTTC. Its translation: CASSPSLGTVGYGYTF.

This chain uses TRBV15 with TRBJ2-3; weak D call: TRBD1 (5 bases). Germline values: CDR1 LNHNV, CDR2 YYDKDF (reference sequence). V was cut by 1 base and J by 5 bases, with 16 bases left in between. The length of the CDR3 is 16 residues. The CDR3 loop reads CATSRGPRVGEDTQYF. The CDR3, as DNA: TGTGCCACCAGCAGAGGGCCCAGGGTGGGTGAAGATACGCAGTATTTT.

DNA for the CDR3: TGTGCCACCTTGACTGTGGGTGGCACTGGAAACACCATATATTTT. Protein sequence: CATLTVGGTGNTIYF. This chain links TRBV19 with TRBJ1-3; no definite D call. The germline V and J ends were trimmed by 10 bases and 2 bases, with 18 bases remaining between them. Looked up from germline, CDR1 is LNHDA and CDR2 is SQIVND (reference sequence). This CDR3 spans 15 amino acids.

The V gene is TRBV7-6, the J gene TRBJ2-7, with D perhaps TRBD2 (5 bases). The germline CDR1 and CDR2 sequences are SGHVS and FNYEAQ. V was shortened by 2 bases and J by 2 bases, with 13 bases between the two germline ends. This CDR3 is built from 15 residues. In DNA form, the CDR3 reads TGTGCCAGCAGCTTAACGGGCGACGGGACCTACGAGCAGTACTTC. This sequence encodes CASSLTGDGTYEQYF.

The V call is TRBV29-1, the J call TRBJ1-2, with 12 bases identical to TRBD1. The CDR3 contains 14 residues. J was trimmed by 6 bases and V by 6 bases; bases with no gene match: 8. Germline V CDR1 and CDR2: SQVTM, ANQGSEA. The CDR3 sequence: CSVPLGQGANGYTF. The CDR3 DNA reads as TGCAGCGTCCCCCTGGGACAGGGGGCGAATGGCTACACCTTC.

This clone was seen just once. The chain links TRBV9 to TRBJ2-2, with D possibly matching TRBD2 (6 bases). The CDR3 has 17 residues. The germline gives CDR1 SGDLS, CDR2 YYNGEE. V was trimmed by 0 bases and J by 0 bases, leaving 12 bases between them. CDR3: CASSVGQGGTNTGELFF. DNA of the CDR3: TGTGCCAGCAGCGTAGGACAAGGAGGGACGAACACCGGGGAGCTGTTTTTT.

This chain connects TRBV4-1 to TRBJ1-2, with D unresolved. The CDR3 length is 14 residues. The V and J ends lost 0 bases and 2 bases respectively, with 7 bases between them. Germline-derived CDR1 and CDR2 are MGHRA and YSYEKL. DNA for the CDR3: TGCGCCAGCAGCCAAGATCTTGAGAACTATGGCTACACCTTC. Translating gives CASSQDLENYGYTF.

This clone was seen just once. The chain recombines TRBV6-5 with TRBJ2-5; 9 bases match TRBD1. Germline V lookup: CDR1 MNHEY, CDR2 SVGAGI. CDR3 length: 15 residues. Trimming removed 6 bases from V and 5 bases from J; junction bases left unmatched: 10. The CDR3 spells CASSPTGQGSETQYF. The CDR3 coding sequence is TGTGCCAGCAGCCCCACGGGACAGGGTAGCGAGACCCAGTACTTC.

The CDR3 spells CASSRTAEGGYTF. The CDR3 nucleotides are TGTGCCAGCAGCCGGACAGCGGAAGGAGGCTACACCTTC. The chain couples TRBV5-4 to TRBJ1-2; D might be TRBD1 (6 bases). Germline CDR1 is SGHNT and CDR2 is YYREEE (reference sequence). With 4 bases removed from V and 8 bases from J, the gap between germline ends came to 15 bases. The length of the CDR3 is 13 residues.